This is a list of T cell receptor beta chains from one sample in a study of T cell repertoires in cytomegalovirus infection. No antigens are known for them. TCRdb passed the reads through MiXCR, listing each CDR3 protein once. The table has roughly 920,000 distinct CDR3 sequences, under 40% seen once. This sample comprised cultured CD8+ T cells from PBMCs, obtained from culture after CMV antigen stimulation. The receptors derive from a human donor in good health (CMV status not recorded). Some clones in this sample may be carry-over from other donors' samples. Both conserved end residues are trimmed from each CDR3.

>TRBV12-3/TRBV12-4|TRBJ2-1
ASSLTLNNEQF
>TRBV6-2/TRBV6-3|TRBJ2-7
ASSYSKEAGKYYEQY
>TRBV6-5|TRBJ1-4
ASRAGEKLF
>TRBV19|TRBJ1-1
ASSMGARTEAF
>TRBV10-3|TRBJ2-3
VIGTDTQY
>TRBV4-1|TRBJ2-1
ASSQPGQLYNEQF
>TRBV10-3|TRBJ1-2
AISSGGANYGYT
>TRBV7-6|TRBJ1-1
ASTPPGGQEAF
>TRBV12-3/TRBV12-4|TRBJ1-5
ASSRTELSNQPQH
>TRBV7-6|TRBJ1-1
ASSYLREEAF
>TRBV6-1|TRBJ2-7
ASSEGPQIGVEQY
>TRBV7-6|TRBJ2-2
VSSLRSGEAFGELF
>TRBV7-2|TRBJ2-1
ASSLAPSSGEGRSYNEQF
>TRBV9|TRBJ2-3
ASSAYPRDADTQY
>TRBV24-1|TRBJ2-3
ATSDPYRGRPTDTQY
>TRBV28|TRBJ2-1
ASSARVGGSYNEQF
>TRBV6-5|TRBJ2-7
ASSFRRVRGEQY
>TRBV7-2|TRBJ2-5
ASSLVGAKVETQY
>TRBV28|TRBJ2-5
ASSFHQGGPLPKTQY
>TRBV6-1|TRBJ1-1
ANISTEAF
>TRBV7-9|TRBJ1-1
ASSHGGSEAF
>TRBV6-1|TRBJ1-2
ASSEVRRGGYGYT
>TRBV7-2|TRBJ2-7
ASSPIWTVSGAGPADEQY